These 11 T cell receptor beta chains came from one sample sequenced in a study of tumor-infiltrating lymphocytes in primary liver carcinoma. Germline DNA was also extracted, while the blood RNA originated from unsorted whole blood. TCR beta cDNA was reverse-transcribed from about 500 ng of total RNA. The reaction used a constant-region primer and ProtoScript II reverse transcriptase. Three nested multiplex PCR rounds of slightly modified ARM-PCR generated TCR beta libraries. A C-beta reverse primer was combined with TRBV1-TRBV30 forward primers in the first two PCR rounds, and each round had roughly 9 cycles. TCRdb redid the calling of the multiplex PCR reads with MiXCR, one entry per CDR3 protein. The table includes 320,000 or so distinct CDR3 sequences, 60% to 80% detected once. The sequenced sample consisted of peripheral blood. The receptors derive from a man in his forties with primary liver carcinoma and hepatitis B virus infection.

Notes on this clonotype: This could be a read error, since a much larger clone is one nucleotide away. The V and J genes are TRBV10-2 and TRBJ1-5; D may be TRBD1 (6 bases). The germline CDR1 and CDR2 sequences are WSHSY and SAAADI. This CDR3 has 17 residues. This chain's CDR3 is CASSDFSGTPNNQPQNF. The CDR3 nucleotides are TGCGCCAGCAGTGACTTTTCGGGGACACCTAACAATCAGCCCCAGAATTTT.

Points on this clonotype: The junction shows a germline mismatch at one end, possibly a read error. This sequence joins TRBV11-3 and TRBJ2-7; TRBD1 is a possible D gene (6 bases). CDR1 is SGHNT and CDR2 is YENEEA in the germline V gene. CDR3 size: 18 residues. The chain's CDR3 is CASSSPPRWDKSLYEQYF. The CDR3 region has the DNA TGTGCCAGCAGCTCCCCCCCCCGGTGGGACAAAAGTCTCTACGAGCAGTATTTC.

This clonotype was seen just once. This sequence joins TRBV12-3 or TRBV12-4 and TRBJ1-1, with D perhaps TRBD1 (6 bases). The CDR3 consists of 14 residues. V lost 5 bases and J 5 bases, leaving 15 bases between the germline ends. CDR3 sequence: CASSVVRGTTEAFF. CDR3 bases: TGTGCCAGCAGTGTAGTGAGGGGGACGACTGAAGCTTTCTTT.

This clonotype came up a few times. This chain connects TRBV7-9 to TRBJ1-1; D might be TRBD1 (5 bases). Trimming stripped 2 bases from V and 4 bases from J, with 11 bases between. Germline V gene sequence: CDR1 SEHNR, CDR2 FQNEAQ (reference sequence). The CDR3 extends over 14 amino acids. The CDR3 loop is CASSLTQGPTEAFF. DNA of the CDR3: TGTGCCAGCAGCTTAACTCAGGGTCCCACTGAAGCTTTCTTT.

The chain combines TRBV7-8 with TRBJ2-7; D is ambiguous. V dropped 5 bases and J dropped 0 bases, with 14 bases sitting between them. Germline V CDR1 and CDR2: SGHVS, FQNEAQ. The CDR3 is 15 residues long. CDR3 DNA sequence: TGTGCCAGCAGCCCAGCGAACGGTTACTCCTACGAGCAGTACTTC. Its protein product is CASSPANGYSYEQYF.

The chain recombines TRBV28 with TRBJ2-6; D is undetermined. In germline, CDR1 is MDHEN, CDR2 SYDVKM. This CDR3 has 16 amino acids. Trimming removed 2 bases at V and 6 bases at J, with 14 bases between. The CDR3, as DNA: TGTGCCAGCAGTTTAACCTCAGTCGCTGTGGCCAACGTCCTGACTTTC. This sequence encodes CASSLTSVAVANVLTF.

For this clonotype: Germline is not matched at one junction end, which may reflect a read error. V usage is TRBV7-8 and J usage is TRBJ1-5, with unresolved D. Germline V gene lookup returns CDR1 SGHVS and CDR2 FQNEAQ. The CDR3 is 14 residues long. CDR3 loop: CASSYSVGNRPQHF. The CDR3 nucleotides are TGTGCCAGCAGCTATAGTGTAGGAAATCGGCCCCAGCATTTT.

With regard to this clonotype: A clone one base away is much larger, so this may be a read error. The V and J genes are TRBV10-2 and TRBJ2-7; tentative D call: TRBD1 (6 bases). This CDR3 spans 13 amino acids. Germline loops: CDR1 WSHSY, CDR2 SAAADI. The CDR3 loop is CAGSAGDGYEQYF. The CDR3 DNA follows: TGCGCCGGCAGTGCAGGGGATGGCTACGAGCAGTACTTC.

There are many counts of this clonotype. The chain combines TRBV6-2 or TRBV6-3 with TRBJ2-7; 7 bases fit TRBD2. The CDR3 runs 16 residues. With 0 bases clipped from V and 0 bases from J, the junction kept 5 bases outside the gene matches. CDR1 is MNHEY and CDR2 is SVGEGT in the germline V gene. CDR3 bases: TGTGCCAGCAGTTACTCCGGACGGGGGGACTCCTACGAGCAGTACTTC. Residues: CASSYSGRGDSYEQYF.

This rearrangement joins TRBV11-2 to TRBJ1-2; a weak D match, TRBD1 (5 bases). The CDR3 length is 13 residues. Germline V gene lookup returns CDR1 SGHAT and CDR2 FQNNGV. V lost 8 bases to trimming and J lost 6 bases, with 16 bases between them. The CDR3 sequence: CASGGARVNGYTF. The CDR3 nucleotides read TGTGCCAGCGGTGGGGCAAGGGTGAATGGCTACACCTTC.

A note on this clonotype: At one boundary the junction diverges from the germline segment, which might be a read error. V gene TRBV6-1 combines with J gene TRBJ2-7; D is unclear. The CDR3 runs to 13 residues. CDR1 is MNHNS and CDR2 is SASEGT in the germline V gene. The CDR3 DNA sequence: TGTGCCGGCAGTGCCACCTCTTCCTACGAGCAGTACTTC. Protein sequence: CAGSATSSYEQYF.